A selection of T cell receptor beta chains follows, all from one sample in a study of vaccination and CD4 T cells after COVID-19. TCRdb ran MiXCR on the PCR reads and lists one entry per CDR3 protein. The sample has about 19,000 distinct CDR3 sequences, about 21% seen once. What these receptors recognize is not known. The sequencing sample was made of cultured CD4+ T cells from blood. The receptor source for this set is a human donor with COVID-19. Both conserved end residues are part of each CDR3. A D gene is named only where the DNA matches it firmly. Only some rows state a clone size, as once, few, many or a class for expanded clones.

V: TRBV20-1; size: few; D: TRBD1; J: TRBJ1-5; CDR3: CSAPRPGQGFNQPQHF; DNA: TGCAGTGCGCCTCGCCCGGGACAGGGATTCAATCAGCCCCAGCATTTT
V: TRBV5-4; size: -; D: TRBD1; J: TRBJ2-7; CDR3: CASSLSRGSYEQYF; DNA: TGTGCCAGCAGCTTATCCAGGGGGTCCTACGAGCAGTACTTC
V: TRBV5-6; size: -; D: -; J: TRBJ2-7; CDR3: CASSSPGGGAYEQYF; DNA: TGTGCCAGCAGCTCCCCAGGGGGGGGGGCGTACGAGCAGTACTTC
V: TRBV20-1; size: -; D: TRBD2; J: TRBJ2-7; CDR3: CSARGGLALYEQYF; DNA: TGCAGTGCTAGGGGAGGACTAGCGCTCTACGAGCAGTACTTC
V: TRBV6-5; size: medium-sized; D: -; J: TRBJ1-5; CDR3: CASSYGHPGGNQPQHF; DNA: TGTGCCAGCAGTTACGGGCATCCGGGGGGGAATCAGCCCCAGCATTTT
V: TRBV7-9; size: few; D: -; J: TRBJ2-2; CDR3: CASSLMGLSTGELFF; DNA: TGTGCCAGCAGCCTAATGGGGCTCAGCACCGGGGAGCTGTTTTTT
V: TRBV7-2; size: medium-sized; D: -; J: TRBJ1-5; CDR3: CASSLAREQPQHF; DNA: TGTGCCAGCAGCTTAGCGAGGGAACAGCCCCAGCATTTT
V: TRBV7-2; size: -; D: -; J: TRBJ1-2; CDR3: CASSLEMTARANGYTF; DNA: TGTGCCAGCAGCTTAGAAATGACAGCCCGGGCTAATGGCTACACCTTC
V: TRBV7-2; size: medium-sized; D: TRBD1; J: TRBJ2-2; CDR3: CASSLSTTGAGELFF; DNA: TGTGCCAGCAGCCTTAGTACTACAGGGGCCGGGGAGCTGTTTTTT
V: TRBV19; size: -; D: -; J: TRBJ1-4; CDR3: CASKDGPPTNEKLFF; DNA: TGTGCCAGTAAGGACGGGCCCCCAACTAATGAAAAACTGTTTTTT
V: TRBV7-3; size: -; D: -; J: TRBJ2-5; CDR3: CASSLSGRETQYF; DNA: TGTGCCAGCAGCTTATCCGGGCGGGAGACCCAGTACTTC
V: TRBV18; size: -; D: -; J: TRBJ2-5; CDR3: CASSPQRGRETQYF; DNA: TGTGCCAGCTCACCACAGAGGGGCCGGGAGACCCAGTACTTC
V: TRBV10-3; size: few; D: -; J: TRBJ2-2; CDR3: CAISGRGTYTGELFF; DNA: TGTGCCATCAGTGGTAGGGGGACCTACACCGGGGAGCTGTTTTTT
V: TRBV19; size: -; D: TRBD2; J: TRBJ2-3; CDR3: CASSNGEGAGQYF; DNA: TGTGCCAGTAGTAACGGGGAGGGCGCCGGGCAGTATTTT
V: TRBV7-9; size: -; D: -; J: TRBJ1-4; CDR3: CASTSGQRGEKLFF; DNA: TGTGCCAGCACCTCGGGACAACGAGGTGAAAAACTGTTTTTT
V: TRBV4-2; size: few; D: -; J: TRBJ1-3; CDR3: CASSQSPNDRLRNTIYF; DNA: TGTGCCAGCAGCCAATCCCCAAATGACAGGCTGAGAAACACCATATATTTT